The clone carrying this T cell receptor (beta chain) showed up just once. Its antigen remains unidentified. The data belong to a study of T-cell memory formation after mild COVID-19. At the level of the study: Largely, TCR clusters stayed within a single donor.

General study points: Specificity for SARS-CoV-2 was not confirmed among the second-wave clones peaking on day 37.

V lost 3 bases, J lost 5 bases, and 7 bases stayed unmatched. Germline values: CDR1 LNHDA, CDR2 SQIVND (reference sequence). This CDR3 region has 16 residues. A 5'RACE reaction primed in the constant segment made cDNA libraries of TCR alpha and TCR beta, and these carried sample barcodes and UMIs. From the 5' RACE reads, TCRdb called clonotypes with MiXCR, one entry per CDR3 protein. The sample gives about 430,000 distinct CDR3 sequences, around 24% of which show up once; 7% to 9.5% is in the top ten. The receptor was isolated from an adult woman who had mild COVID-19 (a few samples of this study predate the infection). Cell type and time point are not known. The J gene is TRBJ1-5, the V gene TRBV19; 10 positions match TRBD1. Sequenced: PBMCs or a T cell subset sorted from them (not recorded which). The CDR3: CASSIGDRGYDQPQHF. The CDR3 coding sequence is TGTGCCAGTAGTATCGGGGACAGGGGTTATGATCAGCCCCAGCATTTT.